The 8 T cell receptor beta chains given below trace back to one sample, sequenced in a study of blood T cell repertoires in COVID-19. Using immunoSEQ multiplex PCR, the repertoire was profiled, and TCRdb retains in-frame clones only, with some absent. The table includes more than 200,000 clones, roughly 85% detected once. Sample: peripheral blood. These receptors originate from a man younger than 35 with active or convalescent COVID-19.

The chain recombines TRBV5-8 with TRBJ2-7; 8 positions agree with TRBD1. V lost 4 bases to trimming and J lost 5 bases; unmatched junction nucleotides: 8. From germline, CDR1 is SGHTS and CDR2 YDEGEE. There are 14 residues in the CDR3. Here the CDR3 DNA reads TGTGCCAGCAGCCCGCGGACAGGGACGGACGAGCAGTACTTC. Its translation is CASSPRTGTDEQYF.

The rearrangement joins TRBV5-1 to TRBJ1-2, with TRBD1 matching 7 bases. The junction had 7 bases not matched to a gene; V was cut back by 0 bases and J by 8 bases. Looked up from germline, CDR1 is SGHRS and CDR2 is YFSETQ. The CDR3 is 14 residues long. The CDR3 DNA is TGCGCCAGCAGCTTGGAAACAGGGGTTGTCGGCTACACCTTC. It encodes CASSLETGVVGYTF.

The chain has TRBV9 and TRBJ1-1, with D uncertain. In germline, CDR1 is SGDLS, CDR2 YYNGEE. The CDR3 contains 14 residues. The V and J ends lost 0 bases and 1 base respectively, with 7 bases between them. The CDR3 sequence is CASSVDPENTEAFF. For the CDR3, the DNA is TGTGCCAGCAGCGTAGACCCAGAGAACACTGAAGCTTTCTTT.

This chain links TRBV29-1 with TRBJ2-3; possibly TRBD1 for D (5 bases). The germline gives CDR1 SQVTM, CDR2 ANQGSEA. V gave up 5 bases and J gave up 2 bases, with 8 bases separating them. CDR3 length: 12 amino acids. The CDR3: CSVYGHTDTQYF. CDR3 DNA: TGCAGCGTTTACGGACACACAGATACGCAGTATTTT.

This clone was detected a few times. The sample has other DNA sequences that encode this CDR3 too. The V gene is TRBV15, the J gene TRBJ2-5, with D possibly TRBD1 on 6 matching bases. Germline-derived CDR1 and CDR2 are LNHNV and YYDKDF (reference sequence). V was cut by 0 bases and J by 1 base, with 15 bases left in between. This CDR3 spans 17 amino acids. CDR3 loop: CATSRDGAGARQETQYF. DNA for the CDR3: TGTGCCACCAGCAGAGATGGGGCAGGGGCTCGCCAAGAGACCCAGTACTTC.

This chain uses TRBV10-3 with TRBJ2-2, with 10 bases aligning to TRBD1. V gave up 5 bases and J gave up 5 bases; unmatched junction bases: 8. The CDR3 has 16 residues. Per the germline V gene, CDR1 is ENHRY and CDR2 is SYGVKD. CDR3 sequence (DNA): TGTGCCATCAGTACCTCCGGGACAGGGGAAACCGGGGAGCTGTTTTTT. Encoded protein: CAISTSGTGETGELFF.

The chain has TRBV4-2 and TRBJ1-3; D is perhaps TRBD1 (6 bases). CDR1 and CDR2 (germline): LGHNA, YNFKEQ. This CDR3 contains 16 residues. The ends were cut back, 6 bases at V and 0 bases at J, with 15 bases in the middle. The DNA of the CDR3 is TGTGCCAGCAGACTCGCAGGGGCCCCCTCTGGAAACACCATATATTTT. Its protein product is CASRLAGAPSGNTIYF.

The genes are TRBV20-1 and TRBJ1-1; D remains ambiguous. Germline V gene lookup returns CDR1 DFQATT and CDR2 SNEGSKA (reference sequence). Trimming shortened V by 6 bases and J by 4 bases, and 9 bases separated the two germline ends. CDR3 length: 11 amino acids. CDR3 sequence (DNA): TGCAGTGCCCTAGGTACCACTGAAGCTTTCTTT. As protein: CSALGTTEAFF.